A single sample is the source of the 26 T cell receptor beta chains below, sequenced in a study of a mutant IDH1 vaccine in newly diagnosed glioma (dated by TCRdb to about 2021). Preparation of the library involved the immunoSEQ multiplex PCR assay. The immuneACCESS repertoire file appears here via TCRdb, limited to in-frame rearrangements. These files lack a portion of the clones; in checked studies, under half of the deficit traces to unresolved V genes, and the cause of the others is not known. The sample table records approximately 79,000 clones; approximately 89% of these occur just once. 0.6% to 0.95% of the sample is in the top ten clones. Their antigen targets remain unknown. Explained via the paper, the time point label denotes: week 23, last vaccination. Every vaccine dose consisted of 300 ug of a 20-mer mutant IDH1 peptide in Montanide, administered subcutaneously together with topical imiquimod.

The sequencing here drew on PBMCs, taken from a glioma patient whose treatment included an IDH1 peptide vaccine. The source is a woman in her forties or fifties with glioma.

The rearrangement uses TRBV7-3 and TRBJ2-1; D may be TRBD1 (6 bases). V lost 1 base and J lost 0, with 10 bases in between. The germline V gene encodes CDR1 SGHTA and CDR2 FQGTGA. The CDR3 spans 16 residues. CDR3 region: CASSLSGQSSYNEQFF. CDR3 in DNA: TGTGCCAGCAGCTTAAGTGGACAGAGCTCCTACAATGAGCAGTTCTTC.

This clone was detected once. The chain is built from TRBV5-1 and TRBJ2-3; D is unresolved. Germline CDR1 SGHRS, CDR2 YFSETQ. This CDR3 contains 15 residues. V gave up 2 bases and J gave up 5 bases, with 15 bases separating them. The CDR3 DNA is TGCGCCAGCAGCTTCGAACTTGTACTCGGAGATACGCAGTATTTT. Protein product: CASSFELVLGDTQYF. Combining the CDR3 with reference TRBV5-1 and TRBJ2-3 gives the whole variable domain KAGVTQTPRYLIKTRGQQVTLSCSPISGHRSVSWYQQTPGQGLQFLFEYFSETQRNKGNFPGRFSGRQFSNSRSEMNVSTLELGDSALYLCASSFELVLGDTQYFGPGTRLTVL.

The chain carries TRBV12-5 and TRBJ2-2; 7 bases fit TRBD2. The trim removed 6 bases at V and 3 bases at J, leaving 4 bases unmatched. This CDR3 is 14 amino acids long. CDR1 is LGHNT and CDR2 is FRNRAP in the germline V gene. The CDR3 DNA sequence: TGTGCTAGTGGCCTGGGGGGGGACACCGGGGAGCTGTTTTTT. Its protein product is CASGLGGDTGELFF.

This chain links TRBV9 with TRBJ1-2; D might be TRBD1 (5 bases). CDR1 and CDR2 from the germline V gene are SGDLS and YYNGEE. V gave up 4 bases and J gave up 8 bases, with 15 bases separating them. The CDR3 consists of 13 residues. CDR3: CASSPGHFKGYTF. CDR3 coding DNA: TGTGCCAGCAGCCCAGGACACTTCAAGGGCTACACCTTC.

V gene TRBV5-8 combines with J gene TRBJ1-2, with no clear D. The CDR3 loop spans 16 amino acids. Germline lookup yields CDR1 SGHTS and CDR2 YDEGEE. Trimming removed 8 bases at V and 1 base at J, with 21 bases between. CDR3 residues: CASTLNRTPYNYGYTF. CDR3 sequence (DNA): TGTGCCAGTACCCTAAACCGAACTCCCTATAACTATGGCTACACCTTC. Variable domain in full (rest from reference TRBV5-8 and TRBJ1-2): EAGVTQSPTHLIKTRGQQATLRCSPISGHTSVYWYQQALGLGLQFLLWYDEGEERNRGNFPPRFSGRQFPNYSSELNVNALELEDSALYLCASTLNRTPYNYGYTFGSGTRLTVV.

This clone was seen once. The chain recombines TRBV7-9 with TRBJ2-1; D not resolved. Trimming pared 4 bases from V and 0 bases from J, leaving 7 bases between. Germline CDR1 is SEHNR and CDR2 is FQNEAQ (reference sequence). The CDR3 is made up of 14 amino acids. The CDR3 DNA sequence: TGTGCCAGCAGCTCCTACAACTCCTACAATGAGCAGTTCTTC. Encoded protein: CASSSYNSYNEQFF.

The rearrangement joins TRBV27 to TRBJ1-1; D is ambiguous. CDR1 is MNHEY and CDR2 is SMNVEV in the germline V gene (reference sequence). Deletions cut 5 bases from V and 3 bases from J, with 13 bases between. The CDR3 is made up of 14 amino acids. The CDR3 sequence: CASSSSVAYTEAFF. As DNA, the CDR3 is TGTGCCAGCAGTAGCTCGGTTGCTTACACTGAAGCTTTCTTT.

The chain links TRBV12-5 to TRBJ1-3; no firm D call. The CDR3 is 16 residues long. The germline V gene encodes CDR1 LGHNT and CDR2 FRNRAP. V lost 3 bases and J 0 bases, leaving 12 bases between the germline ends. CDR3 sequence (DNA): TGTGCTAGTGGTTTCCCTCTCATTTGCTCTGGAAACACCATATATTTT. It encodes CASGFPLICSGNTIYF. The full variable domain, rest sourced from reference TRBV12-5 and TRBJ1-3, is DARVTQTPRHKVTEMGQEVTMRCQPILGHNTVFWYRQTMMQGLELLAYFRNRAPLDDSGMPKDRFSAEMPDATLATLKIQPSEPRDSAVYFCASGFPLICSGNTIYFGEGSWLTVV.

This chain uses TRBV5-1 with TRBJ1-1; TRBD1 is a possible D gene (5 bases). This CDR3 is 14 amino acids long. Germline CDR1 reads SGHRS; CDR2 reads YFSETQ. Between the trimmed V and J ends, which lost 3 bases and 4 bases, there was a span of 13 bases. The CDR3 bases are TGCGCCAGCAGCTATCAAGGGGAAATCACTGAAGCTTTCTTT. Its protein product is CASSYQGEITEAFF. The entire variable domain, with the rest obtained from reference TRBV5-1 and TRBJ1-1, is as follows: KAGVTQTPRYLIKTRGQQVTLSCSPISGHRSVSWYQQTPGQGLQFLFEYFSETQRNKGNFPGRFSGRQFSNSRSEMNVSTLELGDSALYLCASSYQGEITEAFFGQGTRLTVV.

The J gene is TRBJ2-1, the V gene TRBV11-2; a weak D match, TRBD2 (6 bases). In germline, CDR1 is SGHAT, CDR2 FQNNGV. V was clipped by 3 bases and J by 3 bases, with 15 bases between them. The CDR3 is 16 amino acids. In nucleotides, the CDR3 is TGTGCCAGCAGCTTCGGAGGGAGCGGTGGCTACAATGAGCAGTTCTTC. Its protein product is CASSFGGSGGYNEQFF.

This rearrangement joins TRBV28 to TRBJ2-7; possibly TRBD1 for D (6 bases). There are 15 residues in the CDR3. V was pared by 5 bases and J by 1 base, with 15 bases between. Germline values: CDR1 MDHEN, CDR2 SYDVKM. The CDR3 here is CASSPDRYPSYEQYF. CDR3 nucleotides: TGTGCCAGCAGTCCTGACAGGTACCCTTCCTACGAGCAGTACTTC.

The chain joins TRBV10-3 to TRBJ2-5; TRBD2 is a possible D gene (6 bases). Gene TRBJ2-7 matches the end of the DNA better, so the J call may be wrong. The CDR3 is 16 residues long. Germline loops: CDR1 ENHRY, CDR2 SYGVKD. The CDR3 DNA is TGTGCCATCAGTGAGTCCGGCGGGAAGAGGGTCTACGAGCAGTACTTC. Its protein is CAISESGGKRVYEQYF.

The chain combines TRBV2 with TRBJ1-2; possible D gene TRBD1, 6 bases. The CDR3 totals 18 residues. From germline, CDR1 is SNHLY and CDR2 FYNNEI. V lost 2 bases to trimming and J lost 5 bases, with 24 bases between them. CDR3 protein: CASSEFRPGTFPDYGYTF. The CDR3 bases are TGTGCCAGCAGTGAATTTCGTCCCGGGACATTTCCCGATTATGGCTACACCTTC.

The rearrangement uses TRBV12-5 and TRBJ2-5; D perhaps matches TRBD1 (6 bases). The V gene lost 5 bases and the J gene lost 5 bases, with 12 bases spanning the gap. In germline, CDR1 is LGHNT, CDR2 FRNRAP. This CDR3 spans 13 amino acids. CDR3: CASGRGHLETQYF. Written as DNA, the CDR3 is TGTGCTAGTGGTCGGGGACATTTGGAGACCCAGTACTTC.

CDR3 residues: CASSLRGDSAEQYF. DNA of the CDR3: TGCGCCAGCAGCTTAAGAGGGGATTCGGCCGAGCAGTACTTC. The chain joins TRBV5-1 to TRBJ2-7; D tentatively reads TRBD1 or TRBD2 (5 bases each). The V and J ends lost 2 bases and 6 bases respectively, with 15 bases between them. The CDR3 is made up of 14 amino acids. Germline CDR1 is SGHRS and CDR2 is YFSETQ.

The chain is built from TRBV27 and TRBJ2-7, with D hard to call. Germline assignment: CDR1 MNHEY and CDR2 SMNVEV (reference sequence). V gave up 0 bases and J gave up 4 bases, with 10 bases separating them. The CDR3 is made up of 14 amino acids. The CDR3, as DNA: TGTGCCAGCAGTTTATCGATTACGGGTTACGAGCAGTACTTC. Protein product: CASSLSITGYEQYF.

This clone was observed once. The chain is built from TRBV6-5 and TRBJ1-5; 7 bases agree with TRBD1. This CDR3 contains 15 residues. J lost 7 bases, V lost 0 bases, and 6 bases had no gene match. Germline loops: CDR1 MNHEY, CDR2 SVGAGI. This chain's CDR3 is CASSYSGGARQPQHF. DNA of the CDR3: TGTGCCAGCAGTTACTCAGGGGGCGCGAGGCAGCCCCAGCATTTT.

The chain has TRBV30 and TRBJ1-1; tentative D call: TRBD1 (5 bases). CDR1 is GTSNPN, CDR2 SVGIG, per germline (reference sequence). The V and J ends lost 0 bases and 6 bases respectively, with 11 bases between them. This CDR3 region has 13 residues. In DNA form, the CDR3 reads TGTGCCTGGAGTGTAGGGGTGGCCTCTGAAGCTTTCTTT. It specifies CAWSVGVASEAFF.

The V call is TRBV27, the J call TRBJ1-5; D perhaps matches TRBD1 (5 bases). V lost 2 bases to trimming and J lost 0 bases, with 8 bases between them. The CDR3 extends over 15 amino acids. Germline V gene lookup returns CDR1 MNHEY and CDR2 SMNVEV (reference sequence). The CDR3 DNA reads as TGTGCCAGCAGTTTAGACAGTTATAGCAATCAGCCCCAGCATTTT. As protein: CASSLDSYSNQPQHF.

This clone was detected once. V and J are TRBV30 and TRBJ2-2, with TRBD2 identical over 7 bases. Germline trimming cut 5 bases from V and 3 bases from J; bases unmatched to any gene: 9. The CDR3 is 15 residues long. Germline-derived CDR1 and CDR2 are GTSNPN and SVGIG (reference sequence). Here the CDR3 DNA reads TGTGCCTGGGGGAAAGCGGGAATAGACACCGGGGAGCTGTTTTTT. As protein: CAWGKAGIDTGELFF. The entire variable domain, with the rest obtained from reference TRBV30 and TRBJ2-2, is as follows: SQTIHQWPATLVQPVGSPLSLECTVEGTSNPNLYWYRQAAGRGLQLLFYSVGIGQISSEVPQNLSASRPQDRQFILSSKKLLLSDSGFYLCAWGKAGIDTGELFFGEGSRLTVL.

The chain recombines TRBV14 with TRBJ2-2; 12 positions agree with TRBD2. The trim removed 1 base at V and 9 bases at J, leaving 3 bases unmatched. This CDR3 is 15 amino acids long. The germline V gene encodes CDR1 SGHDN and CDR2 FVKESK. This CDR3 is CASSQVTSGRWELFF. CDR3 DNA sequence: TGTGCCAGCAGCCAAGTTACTAGCGGGAGGTGGGAGCTGTTTTTT. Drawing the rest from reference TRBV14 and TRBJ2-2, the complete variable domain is EAGVTQFPSHSVIEKGQTVTLRCDPISGHDNLYWYRRVMGKEIKFLLHFVKESKQDESGMPNNRFLAERTGGTYSTLKVQPAELEDSGVYFCASSQVTSGRWELFFGEGSRLTVL.

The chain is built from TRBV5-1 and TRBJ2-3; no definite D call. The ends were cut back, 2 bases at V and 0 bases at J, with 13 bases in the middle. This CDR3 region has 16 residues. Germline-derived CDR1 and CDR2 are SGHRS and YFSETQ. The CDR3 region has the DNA TGCGCCAGCAGCTTAGGATGGGGAACTAGCACAGATACGCAGTATTTT. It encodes CASSLGWGTSTDTQYF. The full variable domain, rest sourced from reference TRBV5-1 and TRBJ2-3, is KAGVTQTPRYLIKTRGQQVTLSCSPISGHRSVSWYQQTPGQGLQFLFEYFSETQRNKGNFPGRFSGRQFSNSRSEMNVSTLELGDSALYLCASSLGWGTSTDTQYFGPGTRLTVL.

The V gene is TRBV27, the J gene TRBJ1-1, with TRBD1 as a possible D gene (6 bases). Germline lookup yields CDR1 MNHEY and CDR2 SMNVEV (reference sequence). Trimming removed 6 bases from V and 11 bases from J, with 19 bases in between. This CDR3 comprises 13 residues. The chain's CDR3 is CASSRQPSTGAFF. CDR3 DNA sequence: TGTGCCAGCAGCCGGCAACCCTCAACAGGGGCTTTCTTT.

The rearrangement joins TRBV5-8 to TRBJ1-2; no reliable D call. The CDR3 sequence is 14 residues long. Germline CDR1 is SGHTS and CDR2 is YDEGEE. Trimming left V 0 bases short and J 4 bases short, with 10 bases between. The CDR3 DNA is TGTGCCAGCAGCTTGGAGGGTCTCGGCTATGGCTACACCTTC. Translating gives CASSLEGLGYGYTF.

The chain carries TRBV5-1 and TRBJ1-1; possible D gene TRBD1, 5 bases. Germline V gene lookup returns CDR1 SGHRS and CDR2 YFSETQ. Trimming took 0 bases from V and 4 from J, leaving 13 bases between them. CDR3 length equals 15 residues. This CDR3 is CASSLGQRGVTEAFF. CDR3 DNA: TGCGCCAGCAGCTTGGGACAGAGGGGCGTCACTGAAGCTTTCTTT.

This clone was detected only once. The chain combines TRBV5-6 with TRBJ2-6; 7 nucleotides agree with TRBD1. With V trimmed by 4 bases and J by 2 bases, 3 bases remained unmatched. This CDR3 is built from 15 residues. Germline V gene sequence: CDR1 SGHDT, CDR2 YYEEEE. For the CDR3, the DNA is TGTGCCAGCAGCGAGGGGGCGGCTGGGGCCAACGTCCTGACTTTC. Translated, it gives CASSEGAAGANVLTF.